This T cell receptor (beta chain) was identified during a study of cytomegalovirus exposure and HLA in healthy donors. The overall study: In a later analysis, it was reported that the 110 or so validation repertoires had been produced on the same platform as the roughly 610 repertoires belonging to the first cohort.

Repertoires were generated with immunoSEQ multiplex PCR, while TCRdb's copy carries only in-frame clones and drops some. In the table there are some 150,000 clones, approximately 91% of which are singletons. About this clone itself: What it binds is not known.

Whole-study findings and limits: That first-cohort TCR clusters tended to co-occur in the 100 to 150 validation repertoires was found in a later analysis. There were approximately 150 TCR beta chains listed as cytomegalovirus-associated. The CMV antigen specificity of a few CMV-associated chains was confirmed through in vitro analysis.

CDR3 size: 14 residues. The V end was cut by 7 bases, the J end by 0 bases, with 11 bases between. This sequence originates from a man aged 18 to 29 in good health and CMV-seronegative. Specimen: PBMCs. This chain uses TRBV23-1 with TRBJ2-3; D is unclear. TRBV23-1 carries the ORF label, with uncertain function. CDR3 in DNA: TGCGCCAGCACCAAAAGGAGTAGCACAGATACGCAGTATTTT. Encoded protein: CASTKRSSTDTQYF.